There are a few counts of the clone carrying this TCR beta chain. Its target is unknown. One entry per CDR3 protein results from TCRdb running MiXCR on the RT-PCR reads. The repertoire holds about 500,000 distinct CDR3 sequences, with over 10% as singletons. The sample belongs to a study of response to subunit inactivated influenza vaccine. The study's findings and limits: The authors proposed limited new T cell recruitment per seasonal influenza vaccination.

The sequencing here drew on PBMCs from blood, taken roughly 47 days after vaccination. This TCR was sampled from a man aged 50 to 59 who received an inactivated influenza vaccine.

This CDR3 is CASSQGEGREQYF. The CDR3 nucleotides read TGCGCCAGCAGCCAAGGGGAGGGGCGCGAGCAGTACTTC. The rearrangement joins TRBV4-3 to TRBJ2-7, with 7 bases identical to TRBD2. V gave up 1 base and J gave up 6 bases; unmatched junction bases: 3. The CDR3 runs 13 residues. In germline, CDR1 is LGHNA, CDR2 YSLEER.